The source of this T cell receptor beta chain is a study of T cell responses to AZD1222 COVID-19 vaccine. Some clones are missing from TCRdb's copy, which holds only in-frame ones; the method was immunoSEQ multiplex PCR. The repertoire consists of around 120,000 clones, with about 91% occurring once and the leading ten covering roughly 5%. Germline-derived CDR1 and CDR2 are KGHSH and LQKENI. CDR3 length: 18 residues. Between the trimmed V and J ends, which lost 3 bases and 6 bases, there was a span of 24 bases. This clonotype originated in an adult in good health. Sequenced material: peripheral blood, taken on day 0 of AZD1222 vaccination. The chain joins TRBV18 to TRBJ2-1; D possibly uses TRBD1 or TRBD2 (5 bases each). The CDR3 region is CASSPKILGARVGNEQFF. In DNA form, the CDR3 reads TGTGCCAGCTCACCCAAAATACTCGGGGCCAGAGTCGGCAATGAGCAGTTCTTC.